A single sample gave rise to the 24 T cell receptor beta chains below, sequenced in a study of neoadjuvant anti-PD-1 for oral cavity cancer. Regarding time point: after neoadjuvant nivolumab, at surgical resection. The table came from immunoSEQ multiplex PCR; TCRdb's copy has only in-frame clones and leaves some out. The data hold about 14,000 clones, with around three quarters observed a single time. Sequences were derived from PBMCs, sampled after nivolumab (anti-PD-1) treatment. The receptor source for this set is a person between 35 and 79 years old with oral cavity squamous cell carcinoma.

V is TRBV9 and J is TRBJ2-1; TRBD2 agrees at 12 bases. The V gene's germline CDR1 is SGDLS and CDR2 YYNGEE. V lost 0 bases and J lost 9; bases outside the gene matches: 7. The CDR3 is 16 amino acids. The CDR3 DNA reads as TGTGCCAGCAGCGTAGGCAGACTAGCGGGAGATGGTGAGCAGTTCTTC. Translation gives CASSVGRLAGDGEQFF. Combining the CDR3 with reference TRBV9 and TRBJ2-1 gives the whole variable domain DSGVTQTPKHLITATGQRVTLRCSPRSGDLSVYWYQQSLDQGLQFLIQYYNGEERAKGNILERFSAQQFPDLHSELNLSSLELGDSALYFCASSVGRLAGDGEQFFGPGTRLTVL.

V usage is TRBV2 and J usage is TRBJ1-1; TRBD1 might be the D (6 bases). This CDR3 is 15 amino acids long. Trimming left V 6 bases short and J 4 bases short, with 18 bases between. Germline V lookup: CDR1 SNHLY, CDR2 FYNNEI. This chain's CDR3 is CASSPNRVGGTEAFF. The CDR3 coding sequence is TGTGCCAGCAGCCCGAACAGGGTGGGTGGCACTGAAGCTTTCTTT.

This clone was seen more than once but under ten times. J is TRBJ2-3 and V is TRBV27, with 10 bases identical to TRBD1. From germline, CDR1 is MNHEY and CDR2 SMNVEV (reference sequence). The V segment lost 4 bases and the J segment 2 bases; nucleotides outside the gene matches: 6. The CDR3 runs to 16 residues. Here the CDR3 reads CASSSRGTGDTDTQYF. Here the CDR3 DNA reads TGTGCCAGCAGTTCGCGGGGGACAGGGGACACAGATACGCAGTATTTT.

This rearrangement joins TRBV7-3 to TRBJ2-2; TRBD2 matches 8 bases. Unmatched junction bases numbered 6, after V lost 0 bases and J lost 6 bases. The CDR3 sequence is 16 residues long. The V gene's germline CDR1 is SGHTA and CDR2 FQGTGA. The CDR3 coding sequence is TGTGCCAGCAGCTTAACAAATAGCGGGATCCCCGGGGAGCTGTTTTTT. Translation: CASSLTNSGIPGELFF.

The chain carries TRBV7-9 and TRBJ1-1; no definite D call. The CDR3 sequence is 14 residues long. V was clipped by 1 base and J by 5 bases, with 11 bases between them. Germline CDR1 reads SEHNR; CDR2 reads FQNEAQ (reference sequence). The CDR3 DNA sequence: TGTGCCAGCAGCTTAGGAGAGGGAGGGACTGAAGCTTTCTTT. It yields the protein CASSLGEGGTEAFF.

This rearrangement joins TRBV9 to TRBJ2-1; 10 bases fit TRBD2. After removal of 9 bases from V and 5 bases from J, the junction contained 8 bases not matched to a gene. The germline V gene encodes CDR1 SGDLS and CDR2 YYNGEE. This CDR3 has 14 residues. For the CDR3, the DNA is TGTGCCACCAGTGTCGGACTAGCGGACAATGAGCAGTTCTTC. It specifies CATSVGLADNEQFF.

This rearrangement joins TRBV29-1 to TRBJ2-5, with a tentative D call TRBD1 (6 bases). Germline assignment: CDR1 SQVTM and CDR2 ANQGSEA. The V and J ends lost 1 base and 5 bases respectively, with 11 bases between them. The CDR3 is 13 residues long. CDR3 in amino acids: CSVEGAGVETQYF. The DNA of the CDR3 is TGCAGCGTTGAAGGGGCAGGGGTGGAGACCCAGTACTTC.

This clone showed up just once. The rearrangement links TRBV19 to TRBJ2-6; a weak D match, TRBD1 (5 bases). The CDR3 totals 17 residues. V lost 6 bases, J lost 1 base, and 16 bases lay in between. CDR1 is LNHDA, CDR2 SQIVND, per germline (reference sequence). The chain's CDR3 is CASSSGQAWSGANVLTF. Written as DNA, the CDR3 is TGTGCCAGTAGCTCAGGACAAGCTTGGTCTGGGGCCAACGTCCTGACTTTC.

The chain employs TRBV6-1 and TRBJ1-5, with D perhaps matching TRBD1 (6 bases). V lost 8 bases, J lost 2 bases, and 10 bases lay in between. CDR1 is MNHNS and CDR2 is SASEGT in the germline V gene. The CDR3 runs to 13 residues. The CDR3 sequence is CASLSGGNQPQHF. DNA of the CDR3: TGTGCCAGCTTATCAGGGGGCAATCAGCCCCAGCATTTT.

V usage is TRBV2 and J usage is TRBJ2-1, with 7 bases fitting TRBD2. The CDR3 length is 15 residues. Germline values: CDR1 SNHLY, CDR2 FYNNEI. The J segment lost 4 bases and the V segment lost 1 base, leaving 4 bases of the junction unmatched. The CDR3 sequence: CASSEEAGYYNEQFF. The DNA for the CDR3 is TGTGCCAGCAGTGAAGAAGCGGGATATTACAATGAGCAGTTCTTC.

The V gene is TRBV13, the J gene TRBJ2-1, with unresolved D. Trimming took 5 bases from V and 4 from J, leaving 6 bases between them. The V gene's germline CDR1 is PRHDT and CDR2 FYEKMQ (reference sequence). The CDR3 covers 12 residues. The DNA for the CDR3 is TGTGCCAGCAGCCAACAGTACAATGAGCAGTTCTTC. Amino acid sequence: CASSQQYNEQFF.

The CDR3: CASSEEGGPWKYF. Here the CDR3 DNA reads TGTGCCAGCAGTGAAGAGGGGGGTCCCTGGAAGTACTTC. V is TRBV2 and J is TRBJ2-7; D could derive from TRBD1 or TRBD2 (6 bases each). CDR1 SNHLY and CDR2 FYNNEI come from the germline V gene. V lost 1 base to trimming and J lost 11 bases, with 15 bases between them. CDR3 length equals 13 residues.

The genes are TRBV10-3 and TRBJ2-1; D call uncertain. Trimming left V 6 bases short and J 3 bases short, with 3 bases between. This CDR3 is 11 amino acids long. Germline V lookup: CDR1 ENHRY, CDR2 SYGVKD. This CDR3 is CAISSYNEQFF. As DNA, the CDR3 is TGTGCCATCAGCAGCTACAATGAGCAGTTCTTC.

The chain links TRBV6-6 to TRBJ1-1, with D maybe TRBD1 (6 bases). The CDR3 is 16 residues long. CDR1 is MNHNY, CDR2 SVGAGI, per germline (reference sequence). V was pared by 6 bases and J by 1 base, with 18 bases between. CDR3: CASRPLTGMENTEAFF. Written as DNA, the CDR3 is TGTGCCAGCAGGCCCCTAACAGGGATGGAGAACACTGAAGCTTTCTTT.

This rearrangement joins TRBV6-1 to TRBJ1-4; D is unclear. The ends were cut back, 5 bases at V and 0 bases at J, with 7 bases in the middle. The V gene's germline CDR1 is MNHNS and CDR2 SASEGT. The CDR3 is made up of 14 amino acids. The CDR3 sequence: CASSRQATNEKLFF. The CDR3 bases are TGTGCCAGCAGTAGACAAGCAACTAATGAAAAACTGTTTTTT.

This clone is a singleton in its sample. The chain links TRBV6-5 to TRBJ2-2, with D hard to call. This CDR3 comprises 14 residues. CDR1 MNHEY and CDR2 SVGAGI come from the germline V gene. Trimming removed 8 bases at V and 7 bases at J, with 17 bases between. The CDR3 here is CASRAQRTVGELFF. The CDR3 coding sequence is TGTGCCAGCCGGGCGCAAAGGACGGTCGGGGAGCTGTTTTTT.

V usage is TRBV28 and J usage is TRBJ1-5; TRBD1 matches 8 bases. The CDR3 extends over 19 amino acids. The germline gives CDR1 MDHEN, CDR2 SYDVKM. V shed 4 bases, J shed 0 bases, and the junction held 14 bases outside the gene matches. CDR3 amino acids: CASSSYNRQGSYSNQPQHF. The CDR3 DNA reads as TGTGCCAGCAGTTCTTACAATAGACAGGGGAGTTATAGCAATCAGCCCCAGCATTTT. The full variable domain, with the rest looked up from reference TRBV28 and TRBJ1-5, is DVKVTQSSRYLVKRTGEKVFLECVQDMDHENMFWYRQDPGLGLRLIYFSYDVKMKEKGDIPEGYSVSREKKERFSLILESASTNQTSMYLCASSSYNRQGSYSNQPQHFGDGTRLSIL.

This clone was seen a few times. The chain is built from TRBV19 and TRBJ2-7; D is perhaps TRBD2 (5 bases). V was shortened by 6 bases and J by 6 bases, with 15 bases between the two germline ends. The CDR3 is made up of 13 amino acids. Germline V lookup: CDR1 LNHDA, CDR2 SQIVND (reference sequence). The DNA of the CDR3 is TGTGCCAGTAGGGCCCCAAATGGAGGCGAGCAGTACTTC. This encodes CASRAPNGGEQYF. Filled out from reference TRBV19 and TRBJ2-7, the complete variable domain reads DGGITQSPKYLFRKEGQNVTLSCEQNLNHDAMYWYRQDPGQGLRLIYYSQIVNDFQKGDIAEGYSVSREKKESFPLTVTSAQKNPTAFYLCASRAPNGGEQYFGPGTRLTVT.

The chain recombines TRBV10-3 with TRBJ2-3, with D perhaps matching TRBD2 (5 bases). Germline CDR1 ENHRY, CDR2 SYGVKD. V lost 2 bases and J lost 0, with 9 bases in between. This CDR3 has 15 amino acids. In DNA form, the CDR3 reads TGTGCCATCAGTGAGGCAGCGGCTAGCACAGATACGCAGTATTTT. Translated, it gives CAISEAAASTDTQYF.

This clone has just a few counts. CDR3 loop: CASSLEGSSQPQHF. DNA of the CDR3: TGCGCCAGCAGCTTGGAGGGGTCTAGTCAGCCCCAGCATTTT. The chain carries TRBV5-1 and TRBJ1-5, with D possibly being TRBD1 (5 bases). Trimming pared 0 bases from V and 6 bases from J, leaving 10 bases between. The CDR3 is 14 residues long. Germline CDR1 reads SGHRS; CDR2 reads YFSETQ.

This clone appeared a few times. The chain uses TRBV28 and TRBJ1-5; D not certain. CDR1 MDHEN and CDR2 SYDVKM come from the germline V gene. V gave up 2 bases and J gave up 2 bases, with 16 bases separating them. This CDR3 region has 17 residues. This CDR3 reads CASSLLGRLIRNQPQHF. The DNA of the CDR3 is TGTGCCAGCAGTTTACTCGGGCGTCTCATCCGCAATCAGCCCCAGCATTTT. Variable domain in full (rest from reference TRBV28 and TRBJ1-5): DVKVTQSSRYLVKRTGEKVFLECVQDMDHENMFWYRQDPGLGLRLIYFSYDVKMKEKGDIPEGYSVSREKKERFSLILESASTNQTSMYLCASSLLGRLIRNQPQHFGDGTRLSIL.

This chain connects TRBV6-1 to TRBJ2-1; 8 bases map to TRBD2. The germline V gene has CDR1 MNHNS and CDR2 SASEGT. CDR3 size: 16 residues. J was trimmed by 4 bases and V by 1 base; bases with no gene match: 6. The CDR3 sequence is CASSEVSSGGYNEQFF. CDR3 coding DNA: TGTGCCAGCAGTGAAGTATCAAGCGGGGGTTACAATGAGCAGTTCTTC.

The chain is built from TRBV12-1 and TRBJ2-5; the D segment call TRBD1 is taken from the table without a DNA check. TRBV12-1 corresponds to a pseudogene. The CDR3 sequence is 18 residues long. The CDR3 sequence: CASSPTVLTNPLRETQYF. CDR3 DNA: TGTGCCAGCAGCCCCACTGTCCTGACAAACCCTTTAAGGGAGACCCAGTACTTC.

The chain employs TRBV25-1 and TRBJ2-5; D ambiguous. The CDR3 is 14 residues long. The V gene's germline CDR1 is MGHDK and CDR2 SYGVNS. Trimming shortened V by 1 base and J by 4 bases, and 10 bases separated the two germline ends. The chain's CDR3 is CASSEFQAGETQYF. For the CDR3, the DNA is TGTGCCAGCAGTGAATTCCAGGCAGGAGAGACCCAGTACTTC.